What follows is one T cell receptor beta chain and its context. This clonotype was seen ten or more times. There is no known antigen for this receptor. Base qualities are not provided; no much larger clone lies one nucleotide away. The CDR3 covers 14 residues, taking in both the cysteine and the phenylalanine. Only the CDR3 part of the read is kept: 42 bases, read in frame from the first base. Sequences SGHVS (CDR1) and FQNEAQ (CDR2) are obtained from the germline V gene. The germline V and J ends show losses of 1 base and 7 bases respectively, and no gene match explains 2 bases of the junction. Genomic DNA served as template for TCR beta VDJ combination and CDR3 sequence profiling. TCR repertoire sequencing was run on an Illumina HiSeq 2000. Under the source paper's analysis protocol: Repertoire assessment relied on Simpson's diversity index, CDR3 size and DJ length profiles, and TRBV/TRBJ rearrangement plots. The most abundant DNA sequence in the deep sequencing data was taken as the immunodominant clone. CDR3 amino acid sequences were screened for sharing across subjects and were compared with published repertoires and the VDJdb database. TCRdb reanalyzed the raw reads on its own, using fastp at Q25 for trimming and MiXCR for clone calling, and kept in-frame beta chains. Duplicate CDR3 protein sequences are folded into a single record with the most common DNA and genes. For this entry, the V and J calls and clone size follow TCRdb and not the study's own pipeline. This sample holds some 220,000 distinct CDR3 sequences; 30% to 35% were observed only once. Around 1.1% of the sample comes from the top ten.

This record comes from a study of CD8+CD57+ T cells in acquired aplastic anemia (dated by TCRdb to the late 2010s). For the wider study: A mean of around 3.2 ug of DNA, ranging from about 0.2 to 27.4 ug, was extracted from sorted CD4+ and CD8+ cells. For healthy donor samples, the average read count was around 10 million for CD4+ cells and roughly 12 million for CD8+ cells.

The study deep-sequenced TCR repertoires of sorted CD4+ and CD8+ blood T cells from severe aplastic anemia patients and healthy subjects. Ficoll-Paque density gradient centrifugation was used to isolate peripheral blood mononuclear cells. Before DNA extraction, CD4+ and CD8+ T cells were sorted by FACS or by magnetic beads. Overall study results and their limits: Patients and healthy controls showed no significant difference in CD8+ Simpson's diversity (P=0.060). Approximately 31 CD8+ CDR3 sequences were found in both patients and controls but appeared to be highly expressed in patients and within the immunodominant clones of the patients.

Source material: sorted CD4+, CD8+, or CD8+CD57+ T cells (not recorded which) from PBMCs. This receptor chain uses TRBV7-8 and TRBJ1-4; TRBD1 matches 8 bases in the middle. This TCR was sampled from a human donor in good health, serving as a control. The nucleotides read TGTGCCAGCAGCTTAGGGACAGGGCGTGAAAAACTGTTTTTT. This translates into CASSLGTGREKLFF.